Each of the 5 T cell receptor beta chains below was sequenced from the same sample in a study of CXCR3-negative and CXCR3-positive naive CD8 T cells. Broader study findings: Higher TRB CDR3 hydrophobicity marked CXCR3-positive naive cells relative to CXCR3-negative naive cells.

Their recognized antigens are unknown. Carrying UMI labels, the TRB cDNA libraries were prepared through 5' RACE. TCRdb reprocessed the 5' RACE reads, keeping one entry per CDR3 protein, no DNA. Found here are some 85,000 distinct CDR3 sequences; the top ten clones hold approximately 0.54%. Sequencing was performed on naive CXCR3+ CD8+ T cells from blood. Subset meaning: CD45RO-CCR7+CD27+CD95- naive CD8+ T cells expressing CXCR3 (TNR3+). The receptors originated from a human donor in good health. Some clones in this sample may be carry-over from other donors' samples.

The chain recombines TRBV9 with TRBJ2-7; TCRdb proposes TRBD1, but this gene call is untestable without DNA. CDR1 is SGDLS and CDR2 is YYNGEE in the germline V gene. This CDR3 region has 13 residues. The CDR3 reads CASSREGNYEQYF.

The chain carries TRBV27 and TRBJ2-5; TCRdb picks TRBD2, but there is no DNA to check that call. Germline CDR1 and CDR2: MNHEY and SMNVEV (reference sequence). CDR3 length: 15 amino acids. The CDR3 reads CASSVLAGTQETQYF.

The V gene is TRBV3-1, the J gene TRBJ2-6; the TCRdb D gene call, TRBD1, has no DNA to confirm it. The CDR3 spans 15 residues. The germline V gene encodes CDR1 LGHDT and CDR2 YNNKEL (reference sequence). The CDR3 loop is CASSPPGSGANVLTF.

The V gene is TRBV28, the J gene TRBJ1-4; no DNA is available, so the TRBD1 call from TCRdb remains unchecked. There are 16 residues in the CDR3. CDR1 MDHEN and CDR2 SYDVKM come from the germline V gene. CDR3 region: CASSSRFGGTNEKLFF.

This chain uses TRBV14 with TRBJ2-2; TCRdb reports TRBD1, a call that lacks DNA to check it against. The CDR3 has 15 residues. Germline V gene data show CDR1 as SGHDN and CDR2 as FVKESK. The CDR3 reads CAINQDRVDTGELFF.